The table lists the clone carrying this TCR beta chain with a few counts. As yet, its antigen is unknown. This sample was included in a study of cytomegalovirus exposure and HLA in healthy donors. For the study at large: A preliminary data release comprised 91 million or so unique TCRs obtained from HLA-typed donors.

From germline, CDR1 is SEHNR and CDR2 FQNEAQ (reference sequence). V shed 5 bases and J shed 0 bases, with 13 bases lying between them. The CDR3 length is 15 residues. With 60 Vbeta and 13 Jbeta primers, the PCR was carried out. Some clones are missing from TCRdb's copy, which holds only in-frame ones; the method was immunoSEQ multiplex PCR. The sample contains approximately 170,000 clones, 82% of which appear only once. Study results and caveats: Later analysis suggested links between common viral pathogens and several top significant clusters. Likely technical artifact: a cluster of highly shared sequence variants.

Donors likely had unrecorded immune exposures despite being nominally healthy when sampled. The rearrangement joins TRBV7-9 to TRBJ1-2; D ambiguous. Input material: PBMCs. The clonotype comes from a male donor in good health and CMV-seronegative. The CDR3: CASSQYGLTNYGYTF. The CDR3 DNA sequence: TGTGCCAGCAGCCAATACGGACTCACTAACTATGGCTACACCTTC.